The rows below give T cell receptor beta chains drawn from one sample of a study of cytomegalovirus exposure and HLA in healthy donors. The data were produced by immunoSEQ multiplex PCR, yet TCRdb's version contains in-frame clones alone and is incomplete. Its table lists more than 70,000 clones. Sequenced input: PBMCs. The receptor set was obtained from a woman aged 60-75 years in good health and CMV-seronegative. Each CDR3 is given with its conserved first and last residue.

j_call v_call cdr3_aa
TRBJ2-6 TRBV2 CASTRLTGANVLTF
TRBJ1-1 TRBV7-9 CASSPPWGGMNTEAFF
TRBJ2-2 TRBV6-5 CASRGTPNTGELFF
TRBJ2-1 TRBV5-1 CASSLGIGVVDEQFF
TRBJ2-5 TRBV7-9 CASSQTSGNRYQETQYF
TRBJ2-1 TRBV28 CASSRGTGGTEQFF
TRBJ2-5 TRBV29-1 CSSAGRETQYF
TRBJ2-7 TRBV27 CASSFLPRTYEQYF
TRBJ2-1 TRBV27 CASSITAPSYNEQFF
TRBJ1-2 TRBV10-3 CAISEGTGAGGYTF
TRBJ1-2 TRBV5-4 CASSLTGMNGYTF
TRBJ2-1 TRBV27 CASSLSPRRLSRLNEQFF
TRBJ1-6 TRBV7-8 CASSHRRRGGYNSPLHF
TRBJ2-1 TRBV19 CATQKAGAGNEQFF
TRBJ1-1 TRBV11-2 CASSPGTGGRGAFF
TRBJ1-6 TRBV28 CASSRTADNSPLHF
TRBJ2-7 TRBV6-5 CASSYSLGGYEQYF
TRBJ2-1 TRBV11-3 CASSLAGANYNEQFF
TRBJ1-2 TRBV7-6 CASSSRTGVNYGYTF
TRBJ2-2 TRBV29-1 CSVEVAANTGELFF
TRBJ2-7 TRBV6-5 CATRGFAGAFEQYF
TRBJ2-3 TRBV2 CASSELRGYTDTQYF
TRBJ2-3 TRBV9 CASSVSSAGGIDTQYF
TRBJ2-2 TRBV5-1 CASTTKSVDTGELFF
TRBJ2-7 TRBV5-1 CASSFRGNEQYF
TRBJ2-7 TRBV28 CASTTPGESYEQYF